The clone carrying this T cell receptor beta chain has just a few counts. Germline CDR1 reads LNHDA; CDR2 reads SQIVND (reference sequence). V dropped 4 bases and J dropped 3; count of bases not matched to a gene: 8. The CDR3 runs to 16 residues. This sample stems from a study of blood T cell repertoires in COVID-19. Whole-study context: Samples of COVID-19 (acute and convalescent) were obtained from the United States, Italy and Spain. Nucleic acid was either cDNA or gDNA, and it came from T cells, B-cell-depleted T cells, or PBMCs.

Authors' processing steps: By means of reference gene primer amplification, nucleated cell counts were estimated. The repertoire was sequenced with immunoSEQ multiplex PCR; TCRdb's copy has only in-frame clones and lacks some. V, J and clone size are those of that table, while D and trimming were read from the DNA. The sample contains tens of thousands of clones, 75% to 90% of which appear only once. Sequencing input: peripheral blood. This TCR came from a man aged 60-69 years with acute or convalescent COVID-19. V is TRBV19 and J is TRBJ2-3; 9 positions match TRBD2. The CDR3 DNA reads as TGTGCCAGTAGTAATGTCCCTAGCGGGATGACAGATACGCAGTATTTT. Protein: CASSNVPSGMTDTQYF.